These 20 T cell receptor beta chains were all obtained from the same sample, sequenced in a study of T cell responses to AZD1222 COVID-19 vaccine. Profiling relied on immunoSEQ multiplex PCR, and the TCRdb table lists in-frame clones only, not all of them. The sample holds roughly 100,000 clones; approximately 86% are singletons and the top ten take more than 2.5%. The sample was peripheral blood, taken 28 days after the second dose of the MenACWY control vaccine. These receptor sequences come from an adult who received the MenACWY meningococcal vaccine as a control.

This clone appeared a few times. This sequence joins TRBV16 and TRBJ2-2, with D perhaps TRBD1 (6 bases). The V end was cut by 4 bases, the J end by 0 bases, with 21 bases between. The CDR3 is made up of 19 amino acids. Per germline, CDR1 KGHSY and CDR2 FQNENV. The CDR3 bases are TGTGCCAGCAGCCGCGCTAGAGGCACAGGGAGCTCGAACACCGGGGAGCTGTTTTTT. Translating it yields CASSRARGTGSSNTGELFF.

The J gene is TRBJ2-1, the V gene TRBV10-2; D gene uncertain. The CDR3 covers 15 residues. Trimming shortened V by 5 bases and J by 2 bases, and 13 bases separated the two germline ends. Per the germline V gene, CDR1 is WSHSY and CDR2 is SAAADI. In DNA form, the CDR3 reads TGCGCCAGCAGTTCCACAGAAAGCCCCTACAATGAGCAGTTCTTC. Encoded protein: CASSSTESPYNEQFF.

The chain employs TRBV7-2 and TRBJ2-5, with 11 bases fitting TRBD2. The CDR3 runs 16 residues. With 5 bases clipped from V and 5 bases from J, the junction kept 10 bases outside the gene matches. Germline CDR1 and CDR2: SGHTA and FQGNSA. The CDR3 loop reads CASSPTSGGGGETQYF. Written as DNA, the CDR3 is TGTGCCAGCAGCCCCACTAGCGGGGGAGGCGGGGAGACCCAGTACTTC.

The chain employs TRBV2 and TRBJ1-5; a weak D match, TRBD1 (5 bases). Trimming took off 2 bases at V and 6 bases at J, with 8 bases between the two ends. Germline loops: CDR1 SNHLY, CDR2 FYNNEI. The CDR3 totals 13 residues. The chain's CDR3 is CASSEWGGQPQHF. In nucleotides, the CDR3 is TGTGCCAGCAGTGAATGGGGCGGTCAGCCCCAGCATTTT.

CDR3 DNA: TGTGCCAGCTCCGGACAGGGGCTTCGTCAGCCCCAGCATTTT. It encodes CASSGQGLRQPQHF. The chain has TRBV2 and TRBJ1-5; TRBD1 matches at 9 bases. Germline CDR1 and CDR2: SNHLY and FYNNEI. There are 14 residues in the CDR3. Losses at the gene ends were 8 bases for V and 6 bases for J; bases not matched to a gene: 8.

V gene TRBV6-2 or TRBV6-3 combines with J gene TRBJ2-7; D is ambiguous. Germline-derived CDR1 and CDR2 are MNHEY and SVGEGT. V lost 4 bases to trimming and J lost 3 bases, with 10 bases between them. The CDR3 has 13 residues. The CDR3 DNA sequence: TGTGCCAGCAGTTTAGTCTCGGGCTACGAGCAGTACTTC. As protein: CASSLVSGYEQYF.

In its sample, this clone was seen once. CDR3 DNA sequence: TGTGCCAGCAGCTTAGTTCCCGAGGTGTATGGAAACACCATATATTTT. Residues: CASSLVPEVYGNTIYF. This chain connects TRBV7-8 to TRBJ1-3; D gene uncertain. The CDR3 runs to 16 residues. The ends were cut back, 1 base at V and 3 bases at J, with 13 bases in the middle. Germline V gene lookup returns CDR1 SGHVS and CDR2 FQNEAQ.

This chain links TRBV9 with TRBJ2-1; D may be TRBD2 (5 bases). Germline V CDR1 and CDR2: SGDLS, YYNGEE. V was pared by 3 bases and J by 2 bases, with 12 bases between. The CDR3 totals 15 residues. For the CDR3, the DNA is TGTGCCAGCAGCGCAAGGACTGCAACCTACAATGAGCAGTTCTTC. Its translation: CASSARTATYNEQFF.

The sample holds one count of this clone. J is TRBJ2-1 and V is TRBV3-1 (or the pseudogene TRBV3-2); D remains ambiguous. The CDR3 spans 14 residues. Trimming took 4 bases from V and 0 from J, leaving 7 bases between them. Per the germline V gene, CDR1 is LGHDT and CDR2 is YNNKEL (reference sequence). In DNA, the CDR3 is TGTGCCAGCAGCCCTTCGAACTCCTACAATGAGCAGTTCTTC. Encoded protein: CASSPSNSYNEQFF.

The V gene is TRBV5-5, the J gene TRBJ2-5; D remains ambiguous. Germline CDR1 is SGHKS and CDR2 is YYEKEE (reference sequence). The CDR3 has 16 residues. Between the trimmed V and J ends, which lost 4 bases and 5 bases, there was a span of 21 bases. CDR3 protein: CASSRRLDHSWETQYF. The CDR3 bases are TGTGCCAGCAGCCGCCGGCTGGACCATTCCTGGGAGACCCAGTACTTC. Together with reference TRBV5-5 and TRBJ2-5, the CDR3 gives the full variable domain: DAGVTQSPTHLIKTRGQQVTLRCSPISGHKSVSWYQQVLGQGPQFIFQYYEKEERGRGNFPDRFSARQFPNYSSELNVNALLLGDSALYLCASSRRLDHSWETQYFGPGTRLLVL.

About this clone: The sample has other DNA sequences that encode this CDR3 too. The chain combines TRBV7-2 with TRBJ1-1; tentatively, D is TRBD1 (6 bases). The V and J ends lost 1 base and 4 bases respectively, with 7 bases between them. From germline, CDR1 is SGHTA and CDR2 FQGNSA. This CDR3 comprises 13 residues. The chain's CDR3 is CASSLVQGTEAFF. The CDR3 bases are TGTGCCAGCAGCTTAGTACAGGGCACTGAAGCTTTCTTT. Full variable domain (outside the CDR3, taken from reference TRBV7-2 and TRBJ1-1): GAGVSQSPSNKVTEKGKDVELRCDPISGHTALYWYRQSLGQGLEFLIYFQGNSAPDKSGLPSDRFSAERTGGSVSTLTIQRTQQEDSAVYLCASSLVQGTEAFFGQGTRLTVV.

The chain joins TRBV6-5 to TRBJ2-2; D is possibly TRBD1 (5 bases). The CDR3 extends over 15 amino acids. V lost 7 bases to trimming and J lost 2 bases, with 14 bases between them. Germline V gene sequence: CDR1 MNHEY, CDR2 SVGAGI. In nucleotides, the CDR3 is TGTGCCAGCACCCGAGACAGTTTAAACACCGGGGAGCTGTTTTTT. This sequence encodes CASTRDSLNTGELFF.

V is TRBV4-2 and J is TRBJ2-3; D ambiguous. The germline CDR1 and CDR2 sequences are LGHNA and YNFKEQ. The CDR3 is 14 amino acids. V was cut by 4 bases and J by 5 bases, with 13 bases left in between. The CDR3, as DNA: TGTGCCAGCAGCCTAAGTCCGGGTGGAGATACGCAGTATTTT. The encoded protein is CASSLSPGGDTQYF.

The chain employs TRBV28 and TRBJ2-3, with TRBD1 as a possible D gene (5 bases). The CDR3 length is 14 residues. Germline CDR1 and CDR2: MDHEN and SYDVKM. The germline V and J ends were trimmed by 1 base and 5 bases, with 10 bases remaining between them. The CDR3 region is CASSLFGRGDTQYF. The DNA for the CDR3 is TGTGCCAGCAGTTTATTCGGAAGGGGAGATACGCAGTATTTT. Full variable domain (rest looked up from reference TRBV28 and TRBJ2-3): DVKVTQSSRYLVKRTGEKVFLECVQDMDHENMFWYRQDPGLGLRLIYFSYDVKMKEKGDIPEGYSVSREKKERFSLILESASTNQTSMYLCASSLFGRGDTQYFGPGTRLTVL.

This chain connects TRBV29-1 to TRBJ2-1, with 13 positions matching TRBD2. CDR3 length: 14 residues. With V trimmed by 8 bases and J by 12 bases, 13 bases remained unmatched. CDR1 is SQVTM and CDR2 is ANQGSEA in the germline V gene. The CDR3 spells CSTVLAGGYFGQFF. CDR3 nucleotides: TGCAGCACTGTACTAGCGGGGGGGTACTTCGGGCAGTTCTTC.

V is TRBV6-5 and J is TRBJ2-2; 7 bases line up with TRBD1. The CDR3 totals 15 residues. V shed 4 bases and J 13 bases; nucleotides not matched to a gene: 15. Germline V lookup: CDR1 MNHEY, CDR2 SVGAGI. Here the CDR3 DNA reads TGTGCCAGCAGTTCGCTCCGGGACAGCACCCAAGTGCTGTTTTTT. Translated: CASSSLRDSTQVLFF.

The count of this clone is one. The chain couples TRBV10-3 to TRBJ2-7, with 10 bases lining up with TRBD2. The CDR3 is made up of 15 amino acids. Germline V CDR1 and CDR2: ENHRY, SYGVKD. Trimming took 5 bases from V and 0 from J; bases not matched to a gene: 4. The CDR3 is CAISTGLAHSYEQYF. The CDR3 region has the DNA TGTGCCATCAGTACGGGACTAGCGCACTCCTACGAGCAGTACTTC.

The chain has TRBV7-2 and TRBJ1-5; tentative D call: TRBD1 (6 bases). From germline, CDR1 is SGHTA and CDR2 FQGNSA. The V and J ends lost 4 bases and 7 bases respectively, with 17 bases between them. CDR3 length: 15 amino acids. DNA of the CDR3: TGTGCCAGCAGCTCCCATCAGGGGTTCGGACAGCCCCAGCATTTT. It encodes CASSSHQGFGQPQHF.

The chain combines TRBV3-1 (or the pseudogene TRBV3-2) with TRBJ2-3; 8 bases are a match to TRBD2. Germline CDR1 is LGHDT and CDR2 is YNNKEL (reference sequence). The CDR3 extends over 15 amino acids. The ends lost 4 bases at V and 1 base at J; junction bases unmatched: 4. The CDR3 bases are TGTGCCAGCAGCCCCCAGACTAGCGGCACAGATACGCAGTATTTT. The encoded protein is CASSPQTSGTDTQYF.

The chain has TRBV7-8 and TRBJ1-5; a possible D gene is TRBD1 (5 bases). The CDR3 runs 15 residues. Germline V gene lookup returns CDR1 SGHVS and CDR2 FQNEAQ. With 0 bases removed from V and 3 bases from J, the gap between germline ends came to 9 bases. CDR3 DNA sequence: TGTGCCAGCAGCTTAGCGGGGGTATCCAATCAGCCCCAGCATTTT. Its translation is CASSLAGVSNQPQHF.